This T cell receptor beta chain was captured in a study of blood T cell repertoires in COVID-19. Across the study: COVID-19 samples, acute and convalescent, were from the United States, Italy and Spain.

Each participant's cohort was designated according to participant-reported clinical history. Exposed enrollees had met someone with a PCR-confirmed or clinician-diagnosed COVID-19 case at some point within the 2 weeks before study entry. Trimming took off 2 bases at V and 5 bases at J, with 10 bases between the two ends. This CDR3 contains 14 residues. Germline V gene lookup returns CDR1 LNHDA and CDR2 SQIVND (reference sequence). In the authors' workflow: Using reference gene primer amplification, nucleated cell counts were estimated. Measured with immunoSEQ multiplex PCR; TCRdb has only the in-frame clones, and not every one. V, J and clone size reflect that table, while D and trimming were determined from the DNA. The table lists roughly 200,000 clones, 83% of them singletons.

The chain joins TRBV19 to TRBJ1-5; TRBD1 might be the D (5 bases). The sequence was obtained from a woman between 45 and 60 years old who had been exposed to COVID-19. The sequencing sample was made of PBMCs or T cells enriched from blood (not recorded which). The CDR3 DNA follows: TGTGCCAGTAGTATATTCAGGGCTTATCAGCCCCAGCATTTT. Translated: CASSIFRAYQPQHF. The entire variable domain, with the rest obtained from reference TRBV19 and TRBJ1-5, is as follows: DGGITQSPKYLFRKEGQNVTLSCEQNLNHDAMYWYRQDPGQGLRLIYYSQIVNDFQKGDIAEGYSVSREKKESFPLTVTSAQKNPTAFYLCASSIFRAYQPQHFGDGTRLSIL.